The rows below give T cell receptor beta chains drawn from one sample of a study of blood T cell dynamics during melanoma immunotherapy. The assay was immunoSEQ multiplex PCR, and TCRdb's table has in-frame clones only and misses some. The table lists thousands of clones, roughly 91% of them singletons. The sequencing used blood, collected from a patient treated with checkpoint blockade. The receptor set was obtained from a human donor with melanoma. Both conserved end residues are part of each CDR3. The order of the fields is clone size, J gene, D gene, V gene, CDR3 protein, CDR3 DNA. D genes are given only for firm matches. Where a row states a size, it is once, few, many or the class of an expanded clone; other rows omit it.

abundance: -
j_gene: TRBJ2-7
d_gene: -
v_gene: TRBV6-1
CDR3aa: CASSEWDVPSYEQYF
CDR3nt: TGTGCCAGCAGTGAATGGGACGTTCCTTCCTACGAGCAGTACTTC

abundance: -
j_gene: TRBJ2-7
d_gene: TRBD1
v_gene: TRBV6-6
CDR3aa: CASRHWDSSSYEQYF
CDR3nt: TGTGCCAGCAGGCATTGGGACAGTAGCTCCTACGAGCAGTACTTC

abundance: -
j_gene: TRBJ1-4
d_gene: TRBD1
v_gene: TRBV7-3
CDR3aa: CASRPTEGAHDEKLFF
CDR3nt: TGTGCCAGCAGACCAACGGAGGGGGCTCACGATGAAAAACTGTTTTTT

abundance: -
j_gene: TRBJ1-2
d_gene: TRBD1
v_gene: TRBV2
CDR3aa: CASRPEGTGASENTF
CDR3nt: TGTGCCAGCAGGCCGGAGGGGACAGGGGCATCGGAAAACACCTTC

abundance: -
j_gene: TRBJ1-5
d_gene: -
v_gene: TRBV2
CDR3aa: CASSVLGGVSNQPQHF
CDR3nt: TGTGCCAGCAGTGTTCTGGGAGGGGTGAGCAATCAGCCCCAGCATTTT

abundance: -
j_gene: TRBJ1-1
d_gene: TRBD1
v_gene: TRBV4-2
CDR3aa: CASSHGTGEAGTEAFF
CDR3nt: TGTGCCAGCAGCCACGGTACAGGGGAAGCGGGCACTGAAGCTTTCTTT

abundance: -
j_gene: TRBJ1-4
d_gene: -
v_gene: TRBV18
CDR3aa: CASSPPRGRTNEKLFF
CDR3nt: TGTGCCAGCTCACCACCAAGAGGGCGGACTAATGAAAAACTGTTTTTT

abundance: -
j_gene: TRBJ1-1
d_gene: -
v_gene: TRBV7-6
CDR3aa: CASSSKPVNTEAFF
CDR3nt: TGTGCCAGCAGCTCAAAACCGGTTAACACTGAAGCTTTCTTT

abundance: -
j_gene: TRBJ2-7
d_gene: TRBD1
v_gene: TRBV28
CDR3aa: CASSFGRQGYEQYF
CDR3nt: TGTGCCAGCAGTTTCGGCCGACAGGGCTACGAGCAGTACTTC

abundance: -
j_gene: TRBJ2-1
d_gene: -
v_gene: TRBV7-2
CDR3aa: CASSSDGVRSGEQFF
CDR3nt: TGTGCCAGCAGCTCCGACGGAGTACGGAGTGGTGAGCAGTTCTTC

abundance: -
j_gene: TRBJ1-1
d_gene: TRBD1
v_gene: TRBV5-4
CDR3aa: CASSNTLGTGNTEAFF
CDR3nt: TGTGCCAGCAGCAATACCCTCGGGACAGGGAACACTGAAGCTTTCTTT

abundance: -
j_gene: TRBJ2-1
d_gene: -
v_gene: TRBV19
CDR3aa: CASTRTRYNEQFF
CDR3nt: TGTGCCAGTACTCGGACAAGATACAATGAGCAGTTCTTC

abundance: -
j_gene: TRBJ1-5
d_gene: -
v_gene: TRBV18
CDR3aa: CASSPPSVNSNQPQHF
CDR3nt: TGTGCCAGCTCACCACCTTCCGTAAATAGCAATCAGCCCCAGCATTTT

abundance: few
j_gene: TRBJ2-7
d_gene: -
v_gene: TRBV5-1
CDR3aa: CASSYYEQYF
CDR3nt: TGCGCCAGCAGCTACTACGAGCAGTACTTC

abundance: -
j_gene: TRBJ1-5
d_gene: TRBD1
v_gene: TRBV6-6
CDR3aa: CASSYSTGRNQPQHF
CDR3nt: TGTGCCAGCAGTTACTCGACAGGGCGGAATCAGCCCCAGCATTTT

abundance: -
j_gene: TRBJ1-5
d_gene: TRBD1
v_gene: TRBV5-1
CDR3aa: CASSTGTGGGQPQHF
CDR3nt: TGCGCCAGCAGCACCGGGACAGGGGGCGGTCAGCCCCAGCATTTT

abundance: -
j_gene: TRBJ1-1
d_gene: -
v_gene: TRBV18
CDR3aa: CASSASPNTEAFF
CDR3nt: TGTGCCAGCTCAGCTAGCCCTAACACTGAAGCTTTCTTT

abundance: -
j_gene: TRBJ1-5
d_gene: TRBD1
v_gene: TRBV11-2
CDR3aa: CASSHDRAQPQHF
CDR3nt: TGTGCCAGCAGCCACGACAGGGCCCAGCCCCAGCATTTT

abundance: -
j_gene: TRBJ1-2
d_gene: -
v_gene: TRBV27
CDR3aa: CASTFTAGAVYGYTF
CDR3nt: TGTGCCAGCACCTTCACGGCGGGGGCTGTCTATGGCTACACCTTC

abundance: -
j_gene: TRBJ2-7
d_gene: -
v_gene: TRBV6-1
CDR3aa: CASSLRDTSYEQYF
CDR3nt: TGTGCCAGCAGTCTCCGGGACACCTCCTACGAGCAGTACTTC

abundance: -
j_gene: TRBJ1-5
d_gene: -
v_gene: TRBV9
CDR3aa: CASSDKQGIQPQHF
CDR3nt: TGTGCCAGCAGCGATAAGCAGGGGATTCAGCCCCAGCATTTT

abundance: -
j_gene: TRBJ1-2
d_gene: -
v_gene: TRBV10-3
CDR3aa: CAISESPLNYGYTF
CDR3nt: TGTGCCATCAGTGAGTCCCCCTTAAACTATGGCTACACCTTC

abundance: -
j_gene: TRBJ1-5
d_gene: TRBD1
v_gene: TRBV28
CDR3aa: CASTGRGLKQQPQHF
CDR3nt: TGTGCCAGCACAGGCAGGGGGCTCAAACAGCAGCCCCAGCATTTT

abundance: once
j_gene: TRBJ1-3
d_gene: -
v_gene: TRBV7-9
CDR3aa: CANKRLQGAPDTSGNTIYF
CDR3nt: TGTGCCAACAAGCGGTTACAGGGAGCCCCCGACACCTCTGGAAACACCATATATTTT

abundance: -
j_gene: TRBJ2-7
d_gene: -
v_gene: TRBV4-1
CDR3aa: CASSQGRGFPYEQYF
CDR3nt: TGCGCCAGCAGCCAAGGCAGGGGCTTCCCCTACGAGCAGTACTTC

abundance: -
j_gene: TRBJ1-2
d_gene: -
v_gene: TRBV28
CDR3aa: CASSLRAGRADYGYTF
CDR3nt: TGTGCCAGCAGTTTAAGGGCGGGCAGGGCTGACTATGGCTACACCTTC

abundance: -
j_gene: TRBJ1-2
d_gene: -
v_gene: TRBV9
CDR3aa: CASSPVGTNYGYTF
CDR3nt: TGTGCCAGCAGCCCCGTAGGGACTAACTATGGCTACACCTTC

abundance: -
j_gene: TRBJ2-7
d_gene: TRBD1
v_gene: TRBV9
CDR3aa: CASSVAGQSYEQYF
CDR3nt: TGTGCCAGCAGCGTAGCGGGACAGTCCTACGAGCAGTACTTC

abundance: -
j_gene: TRBJ2-7
d_gene: TRBD1
v_gene: TRBV7-9
CDR3aa: CASSPPGDRASYEQYF
CDR3nt: TGTGCCAGCAGCCCTCCTGGGGACAGGGCTTCCTACGAGCAGTACTTC

abundance: -
j_gene: TRBJ1-5
d_gene: -
v_gene: TRBV4-1
CDR3aa: CASSQVGDGNQPQHF
CDR3nt: TGCGCCAGCAGCCAAGTGGGGGATGGCAATCAGCCCCAGCATTTT

abundance: -
j_gene: TRBJ1-2
d_gene: -
v_gene: TRBV30
CDR3aa: CAWSAVNYGYTF
CDR3nt: TGTGCCTGGAGTGCCGTTAACTATGGCTACACCTTC

abundance: -
j_gene: TRBJ2-7
d_gene: -
v_gene: TRBV28
CDR3aa: CASSFLAYEQYF
CDR3nt: TGTGCCAGCAGTTTTCTAGCCTACGAGCAGTACTTC

abundance: -
j_gene: TRBJ2-7
d_gene: -
v_gene: TRBV7-8
CDR3aa: CASSLAEDPGPNFYEQYF
CDR3nt: TGTGCCAGCAGCTTAGCGGAGGATCCGGGGCCCAACTTCTACGAGCAGTACTTC

abundance: -
j_gene: TRBJ2-1
d_gene: -
v_gene: TRBV5-1
CDR3aa: CASSSFAGSSYNEQFF
CDR3nt: TGCGCCAGCAGCTCTTTCGCGGGGAGCTCCTACAATGAGCAGTTCTTC

abundance: -
j_gene: TRBJ1-3
d_gene: -
v_gene: TRBV4-1
CDR3aa: CASSQGSFNSGNTIYF
CDR3nt: TGCGCCAGCAGCCAAGGATCTTTTAACTCTGGAAACACCATATATTTT

abundance: once
j_gene: TRBJ1-5
d_gene: -
v_gene: TRBV19
CDR3aa: CASSMSRVNNQPQHF
CDR3nt: TGTGCCAGTAGTATGAGTAGGGTTAACAATCAGCCCCAGCATTTT

abundance: -
j_gene: TRBJ2-7
d_gene: TRBD1
v_gene: TRBV29-1
CDR3aa: CSVRTGKTYEQYF
CDR3nt: TGCAGCGTCCGGACAGGAAAGACCTACGAGCAGTACTTC

abundance: -
j_gene: TRBJ2-7
d_gene: -
v_gene: TRBV2
CDR3aa: CASNGNTQTYEQYF
CDR3nt: TGTGCCAGCAATGGGAACACCCAAACCTACGAGCAGTACTTC

abundance: -
j_gene: TRBJ2-5
d_gene: TRBD1
v_gene: TRBV19
CDR3aa: CASSRDRQTQYF
CDR3nt: TGTGCCAGTAGTAGGGACAGACAGACCCAGTACTTC